Reported below is one T cell receptor (beta chain). This record comes from a study of radiotherapy plus CTLA-4 blockade in lung cancer. Germline V CDR1 and CDR2: SGHTA, FQGTGA. The CDR3 covers 13 residues. V dropped 3 bases and J dropped 5 bases, with 9 bases sitting between them. Measured with immunoSEQ multiplex PCR; TCRdb has only the in-frame clones, and not every one. The data show approximately 34,000 clones, 70% seen once. The chain is built from TRBV7-3 and TRBJ2-3; D gene ambiguous. The sequence derives from a human donor with non-small cell lung cancer who had stable disease on radiotherapy plus ipilimumab. Sequencing used peripheral blood, obtained from a patient treated with radiotherapy plus ipilimumab. The CDR3 protein is CASSLSTRDTQYF. CDR3 DNA: TGTGCCAGCAGCTTGAGTACGCGAGATACGCAGTATTTT.